The 31 T cell receptor beta chains below come from one sample, sequenced in a study of shared clonotypes between healthy human individuals (dated by TCRdb to the early 2020s). Library preparation employed the immunoSEQ multiplex PCR assay. TCRdb's version of the immuneACCESS table is confined to in-frame rearrangements and falls short of the full clone set. An unresolved V gene accounts for under half of the shortfall where checked; the remainder is of unknown origin. The sample table contains roughly 170,000 clones; only one count was recorded for 65% to 70% of them. Under 11% of the sample is taken by the ten largest. The sample taken for sequencing was memory CD4+ T cells sorted from blood. Taken with the paper, the label for cell subset or site translates to: CD45RA-negative fraction. These TCRs come from a man aged 25-40 years in good health.

V gene TRBV6-5 combines with J gene TRBJ2-4, with 10 bases fitting TRBD2. Germline values: CDR1 MNHEY, CDR2 SVGAGI. J lost 4 bases, V lost 4 bases, and 7 bases had no gene match. CDR3 length equals 16 residues. The CDR3 protein is CASSSGGLAAKNIQYF. DNA for the CDR3: TGTGCCAGCAGTTCTGGTGGACTAGCGGCAAAAAACATTCAGTACTTC.

This clone has only a few counts. J is TRBJ2-1 and V is TRBV28; 9 positions agree with TRBD2. Germline loops: CDR1 MDHEN, CDR2 SYDVKM. The length of the CDR3 is 16 residues. V dropped 5 bases and J dropped 7; count of bases not matched to a gene: 12. The CDR3 region is CASSIFSGSGGNEQFF. CDR3 bases: TGTGCCAGCAGTATTTTTAGCGGGAGCGGAGGGAATGAGCAGTTCTTC.

The gene calls are TRBV11-2 and TRBJ2-7; D gene ambiguous. CDR3 length: 12 amino acids. V was pared by 3 bases and J by 5 bases, with 8 bases between. Germline-derived CDR1 and CDR2 are SGHAT and FQNNGV. The DNA of the CDR3 is TGTGCCAGCAGCTTTATAACCCACGAGCAGTACTTC. Translation: CASSFITHEQYF.

V and J are TRBV15 and TRBJ2-3; 7 bases map to TRBD2. Germline loops: CDR1 LNHNV, CDR2 YYDKDF (reference sequence). The V and J ends lost 1 base and 6 bases, in that order; junction bases with no gene match: 4. There are 14 residues in the CDR3. CDR3: CATSRGAGGDTQYF. CDR3 DNA: TGTGCCACCAGCAGAGGTGCCGGGGGGGATACGCAGTATTTT.

This sequence joins TRBV11-3 and TRBJ2-3, with D uncertain. Germline loops: CDR1 SGHNT, CDR2 YENEEA. V was pared by 1 base and J by 6 bases, with 5 bases between. The CDR3 consists of 12 residues. In DNA, the CDR3 is TGTGCCAGCAGCTTAGGATCGGATACGCAGTATTTT. It yields the protein CASSLGSDTQYF.

As concerns this clone: Other DNA sequences in this sample translate to the same CDR3. The J gene is TRBJ2-7, the V gene TRBV27; no reliable D call. V lost 5 bases, J lost 0 bases, and 14 bases lay in between. The length of the CDR3 is 15 residues. Germline V CDR1 and CDR2: MNHEY, SMNVEV (reference sequence). In DNA, the CDR3 is TGTGCCAGCAGTCCCCTGGGTCGGAGCTCCTACGAGCAGTACTTC. Translated: CASSPLGRSSYEQYF.

The chain recombines TRBV18 with TRBJ2-1; 10 positions agree with TRBD2. Germline V gene sequence: CDR1 KGHSH, CDR2 LQKENI. V gave up 3 bases and J gave up 1 base; unmatched junction bases: 3. The CDR3 covers 16 residues. Here the CDR3 DNA reads TGTGCCAGCTCACCCGCTAGCGGGAGTTCCTACAATGAGCAGTTCTTC. Translation: CASSPASGSSYNEQFF. Combining the CDR3 with reference TRBV18 and TRBJ2-1 gives the whole variable domain NAGVMQNPRHLVRRRGQEARLRCSPMKGHSHVYWYRQLPEEGLKFMVYLQKENIIDESGMPKERFSAEFPKEGPSILRIQQVVRGDSAAYFCASSPASGSSYNEQFFGPGTRLTVL.

This clone was seen once. The chain recombines TRBV2 with TRBJ2-3, with D unresolved. Germline CDR1 reads SNHLY; CDR2 reads FYNNEI. Trimming stripped 4 bases from V and 5 bases from J, with 7 bases between. CDR3 length: 12 residues. The CDR3 is CASSVTGDTQYF. The CDR3 coding sequence is TGTGCCAGCAGTGTAACGGGAGATACGCAGTATTTT.

V usage is TRBV27 and J usage is TRBJ2-7; either TRBD1 or TRBD2 may fit D (5 bases each). The V gene lost 6 bases and the J gene lost 5 bases, with 17 bases spanning the gap. The length of the CDR3 is 14 residues. Per germline, CDR1 MNHEY and CDR2 SMNVEV (reference sequence). The CDR3 here is CASSQTGTFNEQYF. As DNA, the CDR3 is TGTGCCAGCAGCCAAACCGGGACGTTTAACGAGCAGTACTTC.

The V call is TRBV10-3, the J call TRBJ2-7, with unresolved D. Looked up from germline, CDR1 is ENHRY and CDR2 is SYGVKD. The CDR3 is 9 amino acids. Written as DNA, the CDR3 is TGTGCTCCCAACCTCGAGCAGTACTTC. Protein: CAPNLEQYF.

The chain joins TRBV7-9 to TRBJ2-1; 13 nucleotides align to TRBD2. Germline V gene sequence: CDR1 SEHNR, CDR2 FQNEAQ (reference sequence). This CDR3 region has 16 residues. The V segment lost 1 base and the J segment 8 bases; nucleotides outside the gene matches: 5. The CDR3 loop reads CASSLELAGGPDEQFF. CDR3 sequence (DNA): TGTGCCAGCAGCTTAGAACTAGCGGGAGGGCCTGATGAGCAGTTCTTC.

The V call is TRBV11-2, the J call TRBJ1-1; 7 positions agree with TRBD1. V was clipped by 3 bases and J by 1 base; unmatched bases: 2. The germline gives CDR1 SGHAT, CDR2 FQNNGV. This CDR3 has 14 residues. CDR3 sequence: CASSFTGENTEAFF. Here the CDR3 DNA reads TGTGCCAGCAGCTTTACAGGGGAGAACACTGAAGCTTTCTTT.

The V and J genes are TRBV5-1 and TRBJ2-5; D may be TRBD1 (6 bases). The V gene lost 4 bases and the J gene lost 5 bases, with 12 bases spanning the gap. The germline gives CDR1 SGHRS, CDR2 YFSETQ. The CDR3 is made up of 13 amino acids. In DNA, the CDR3 is TGCGCCAGCAGCCCTGAGGGGGTGGAGACCCAGTACTTC. Its protein is CASSPEGVETQYF. Combining the CDR3 with reference TRBV5-1 and TRBJ2-5 gives the whole variable domain KAGVTQTPRYLIKTRGQQVTLSCSPISGHRSVSWYQQTPGQGLQFLFEYFSETQRNKGNFPGRFSGRQFSNSRSEMNVSTLELGDSALYLCASSPEGVETQYFGPGTRLLVL.

The chain employs TRBV4-1 and TRBJ2-1; 8 nucleotides match TRBD1. From germline, CDR1 is MGHRA and CDR2 YSYEKL. CDR3 length: 15 residues. V was pared by 3 bases and J by 7 bases, with 8 bases of the junction left unmatched. This CDR3 reads CASSQTGAGSNEQFF. The CDR3, as DNA: TGCGCCAGCAGCCAGACAGGGGCGGGGTCGAATGAGCAGTTCTTC.

This sequence joins TRBV6-1 and TRBJ2-5; tentative D call: TRBD1 (5 bases). V lost 5 bases to trimming and J lost 5 bases, with 15 bases between them. Germline lookup yields CDR1 MNHNS and CDR2 SASEGT. The CDR3 covers 14 residues. The CDR3 region is CASSPTQGRETQYF. CDR3 DNA sequence: TGTGCCAGCAGTCCTACTCAGGGAAGGGAGACCCAGTACTTC.

The V and J genes are TRBV5-4 and TRBJ2-5, with TRBD1 matching 10 bases. Unmatched junction bases numbered 1, after V lost 4 bases and J lost 1 base. The CDR3 has 14 amino acids. The V gene's germline CDR1 is SGHNT and CDR2 YYREEE (reference sequence). CDR3 region: CASSRDRGQETQYF. CDR3 DNA sequence: TGTGCCAGCAGCCGGGACAGGGGCCAAGAGACCCAGTACTTC.

This clone was seen more than once but under ten times. The chain carries TRBV5-1 and TRBJ2-2; D is undetermined. Germline CDR1 is SGHRS and CDR2 is YFSETQ. Trimming shortened V by 4 bases and J by 2 bases, and 18 bases separated the two germline ends. CDR3 length equals 17 residues. The CDR3 here is CASSLGPSAFNTGELFF. In DNA form, the CDR3 reads TGCGCCAGCAGCCTGGGCCCCTCAGCCTTTAACACCGGGGAGCTGTTTTTT.

The genes are TRBV20-1 and TRBJ1-2; D not certain. Germline CDR1 and CDR2: DFQATT and SNEGSKA (reference sequence). Between the trimmed V and J ends, which lost 5 bases and 11 bases, there was a span of 12 bases. The CDR3 extends over 10 amino acids. The CDR3 here is CSAPSGGYTF. CDR3 sequence (DNA): TGCAGTGCTCCTTCGGGAGGGTACACCTTC.

This clone was detected many times. The chain employs TRBV5-4 and TRBJ2-2; D remains unclear. The germline V gene has CDR1 SGHNT and CDR2 YYREEE (reference sequence). This CDR3 has 13 amino acids. The ends were cut back, 3 bases at V and 7 bases at J, with 10 bases in the middle. The CDR3 reads CASSSAYNGELFF. The CDR3 DNA reads as TGTGCCAGCAGCTCAGCTTATAACGGGGAGCTGTTTTTT.

This clone was seen a handful of times. CDR3 in DNA: TGTGCCAGCAGTTCATCCACTGAAGCTTTCTTT. This translates into CASSSSTEAFF. The gene calls are TRBV6-5 and TRBJ1-1; D remains unclear. The CDR3 is 11 residues long. V was cut by 4 bases and J by 4 bases, with 4 bases left in between. The V gene's germline CDR1 is MNHEY and CDR2 SVGAGI.

The chain combines TRBV6-1 with TRBJ2-2, with TRBD1 matching over 8 bases. The CDR3 length is 15 residues. In germline, CDR1 is MNHNS, CDR2 SASEGT. J was trimmed by 6 bases and V by 6 bases; bases with no gene match: 9. The DNA of the CDR3 is TGTGCCAGCAGGCCCAGGGGGCGCGGGGCCGGGGAGCTGTTTTTT. Translation gives CASRPRGRGAGELFF.

The V gene is TRBV21-1, the J gene TRBJ2-3; the DNA was not used to check the table's D call, TRBD2. TRBV21-1 is a listed pseudogene. This CDR3 contains 14 residues. The CDR3, as DNA: TGTGCCAGCAGTCTAGCGGGAGGTGCAGATACGCAGTATTTT. Encoded protein: CASSLAGGADTQYF.

The CDR3 spells CASSTGGADQPQHF. In DNA, the CDR3 is TGTGCCAGCAGCACAGGGGGGGCGGATCAGCCCCAGCATTTT. The chain recombines TRBV5-6 with TRBJ1-5; TRBD1 aligns across 8 bases. Germline lookup yields CDR1 SGHDT and CDR2 YYEEEE. The CDR3 runs 14 residues. The V and J ends lost 4 bases and 5 bases, in that order; junction bases with no gene match: 5. Looking up the rest from reference TRBV5-6 and TRBJ1-5 gives the full variable domain: DAGVTQSPTHLIKTRGQQVTLRCSPKSGHDTVSWYQQALGQGPQFIFQYYEEEERQRGNFPDRFSGHQFPNYSSELNVNALLLGDSALYLCASSTGGADQPQHFGDGTRLSIL.

The chain couples TRBV18 to TRBJ1-5; 8 positions agree with TRBD1. V trimming: 6 bases; J trimming: 1 base; junction bases outside the gene matches: 11. Germline V CDR1 and CDR2: KGHSH, LQKENI. This CDR3 has 17 amino acids. CDR3 protein: CASSLDREPRSNQPQHF. As DNA, the CDR3 is TGTGCCAGCTCGTTGGACAGGGAACCACGGAGCAATCAGCCCCAGCATTTT.

J is TRBJ2-2 and V is TRBV4-1; 7 bases line up with TRBD2. The CDR3 totals 16 residues. Losses at the gene ends were 0 bases for V and 2 bases for J; bases not matched to a gene: 3. Germline lookup yields CDR1 MGHRA and CDR2 YSYEKL. The CDR3 here is CASSQESGANTGELFF. CDR3 sequence (DNA): TGCGCCAGCAGCCAAGAGAGCGGGGCCAACACCGGGGAGCTGTTTTTT.

This clone was seen many times. V is TRBV9 and J is TRBJ2-7, with D tentatively TRBD1 or TRBD2 (5 bases each). The CDR3 runs to 15 residues. CDR1 and CDR2 (germline): SGDLS, YYNGEE. Trimming left V 2 bases short and J 4 bases short, with 16 bases between. The DNA for the CDR3 is TGTGCCAGCAGCGTTCGGGACGACTACCGGTACGAGCAGTACTTC. This gives the protein CASSVRDDYRYEQYF.

This clone was counted only a few times. The chain joins TRBV7-4 to TRBJ2-1, with D possibly being TRBD1 (6 bases). Germline V CDR1 and CDR2: SGHVT, SQSDAQ. The CDR3 spans 14 residues. V lost 3 bases and J 0 bases, leaving 6 bases between the germline ends. CDR3: CASSLDSSYNEQFF. The CDR3 nucleotides read TGTGCCAGCAGCTTGGACAGCTCCTACAATGAGCAGTTCTTC. Using reference TRBV7-4 and TRBJ2-1 for the parts outside the CDR3, the full variable domain is GAGVSQSPRYKVAKRGRDVALRCDSISGHVTLYWYRQTLGQGSEVLTYSQSDAQRDKSGRPSGRFSAERPERSVSTLKIQRTEQGDSAVYLCASSLDSSYNEQFFGPGTRLTVL.

This clone was detected only a few times. The chain uses TRBV7-2 and TRBJ2-7, with 8 bases aligning to TRBD2. CDR3 length: 14 amino acids. Trimming at V came to 5 bases and at J to 3 bases, leaving 6 bases not matched to a gene. Germline loops: CDR1 SGHTA, CDR2 FQGNSA. The CDR3 spells CASSPLAEYYEQYF. CDR3 sequence (DNA): TGTGCCAGCAGCCCACTAGCGGAGTACTACGAGCAGTACTTC.

This sequence joins TRBV18 and TRBJ2-3, with 8 bases matching TRBD1. CDR1 is KGHSH, CDR2 LQKENI, per germline. The CDR3 has 15 residues. V dropped 6 bases and J dropped 3; count of bases not matched to a gene: 8. The CDR3 reads CASSPVTGGTDTQYF. CDR3 DNA: TGTGCCAGCTCTCCAGTCACAGGGGGTACAGATACGCAGTATTTT.

V usage is TRBV27 and J usage is TRBJ2-7, with D tentatively TRBD2 (6 bases). V was trimmed by 6 bases and J by 0 bases, leaving 12 bases between them. CDR3 length equals 14 residues. CDR1 is MNHEY, CDR2 SMNVEV, per germline (reference sequence). CDR3 bases: TGTGCCAGCAGCCTTGTAGCGGACTCCTACGAGCAGTACTTC. It is translated as CASSLVADSYEQYF.

The V and J genes are TRBV2 and TRBJ2-7, with D possibly being TRBD2 (5 bases). V was clipped by 5 bases and J by 5 bases, with 10 bases between them. The CDR3 consists of 12 residues. Germline CDR1 and CDR2: SNHLY and FYNNEI. This CDR3 is CASSFTRDEQYF. The CDR3 coding sequence is TGTGCCAGCAGTTTCACTAGGGACGAGCAGTACTTC.